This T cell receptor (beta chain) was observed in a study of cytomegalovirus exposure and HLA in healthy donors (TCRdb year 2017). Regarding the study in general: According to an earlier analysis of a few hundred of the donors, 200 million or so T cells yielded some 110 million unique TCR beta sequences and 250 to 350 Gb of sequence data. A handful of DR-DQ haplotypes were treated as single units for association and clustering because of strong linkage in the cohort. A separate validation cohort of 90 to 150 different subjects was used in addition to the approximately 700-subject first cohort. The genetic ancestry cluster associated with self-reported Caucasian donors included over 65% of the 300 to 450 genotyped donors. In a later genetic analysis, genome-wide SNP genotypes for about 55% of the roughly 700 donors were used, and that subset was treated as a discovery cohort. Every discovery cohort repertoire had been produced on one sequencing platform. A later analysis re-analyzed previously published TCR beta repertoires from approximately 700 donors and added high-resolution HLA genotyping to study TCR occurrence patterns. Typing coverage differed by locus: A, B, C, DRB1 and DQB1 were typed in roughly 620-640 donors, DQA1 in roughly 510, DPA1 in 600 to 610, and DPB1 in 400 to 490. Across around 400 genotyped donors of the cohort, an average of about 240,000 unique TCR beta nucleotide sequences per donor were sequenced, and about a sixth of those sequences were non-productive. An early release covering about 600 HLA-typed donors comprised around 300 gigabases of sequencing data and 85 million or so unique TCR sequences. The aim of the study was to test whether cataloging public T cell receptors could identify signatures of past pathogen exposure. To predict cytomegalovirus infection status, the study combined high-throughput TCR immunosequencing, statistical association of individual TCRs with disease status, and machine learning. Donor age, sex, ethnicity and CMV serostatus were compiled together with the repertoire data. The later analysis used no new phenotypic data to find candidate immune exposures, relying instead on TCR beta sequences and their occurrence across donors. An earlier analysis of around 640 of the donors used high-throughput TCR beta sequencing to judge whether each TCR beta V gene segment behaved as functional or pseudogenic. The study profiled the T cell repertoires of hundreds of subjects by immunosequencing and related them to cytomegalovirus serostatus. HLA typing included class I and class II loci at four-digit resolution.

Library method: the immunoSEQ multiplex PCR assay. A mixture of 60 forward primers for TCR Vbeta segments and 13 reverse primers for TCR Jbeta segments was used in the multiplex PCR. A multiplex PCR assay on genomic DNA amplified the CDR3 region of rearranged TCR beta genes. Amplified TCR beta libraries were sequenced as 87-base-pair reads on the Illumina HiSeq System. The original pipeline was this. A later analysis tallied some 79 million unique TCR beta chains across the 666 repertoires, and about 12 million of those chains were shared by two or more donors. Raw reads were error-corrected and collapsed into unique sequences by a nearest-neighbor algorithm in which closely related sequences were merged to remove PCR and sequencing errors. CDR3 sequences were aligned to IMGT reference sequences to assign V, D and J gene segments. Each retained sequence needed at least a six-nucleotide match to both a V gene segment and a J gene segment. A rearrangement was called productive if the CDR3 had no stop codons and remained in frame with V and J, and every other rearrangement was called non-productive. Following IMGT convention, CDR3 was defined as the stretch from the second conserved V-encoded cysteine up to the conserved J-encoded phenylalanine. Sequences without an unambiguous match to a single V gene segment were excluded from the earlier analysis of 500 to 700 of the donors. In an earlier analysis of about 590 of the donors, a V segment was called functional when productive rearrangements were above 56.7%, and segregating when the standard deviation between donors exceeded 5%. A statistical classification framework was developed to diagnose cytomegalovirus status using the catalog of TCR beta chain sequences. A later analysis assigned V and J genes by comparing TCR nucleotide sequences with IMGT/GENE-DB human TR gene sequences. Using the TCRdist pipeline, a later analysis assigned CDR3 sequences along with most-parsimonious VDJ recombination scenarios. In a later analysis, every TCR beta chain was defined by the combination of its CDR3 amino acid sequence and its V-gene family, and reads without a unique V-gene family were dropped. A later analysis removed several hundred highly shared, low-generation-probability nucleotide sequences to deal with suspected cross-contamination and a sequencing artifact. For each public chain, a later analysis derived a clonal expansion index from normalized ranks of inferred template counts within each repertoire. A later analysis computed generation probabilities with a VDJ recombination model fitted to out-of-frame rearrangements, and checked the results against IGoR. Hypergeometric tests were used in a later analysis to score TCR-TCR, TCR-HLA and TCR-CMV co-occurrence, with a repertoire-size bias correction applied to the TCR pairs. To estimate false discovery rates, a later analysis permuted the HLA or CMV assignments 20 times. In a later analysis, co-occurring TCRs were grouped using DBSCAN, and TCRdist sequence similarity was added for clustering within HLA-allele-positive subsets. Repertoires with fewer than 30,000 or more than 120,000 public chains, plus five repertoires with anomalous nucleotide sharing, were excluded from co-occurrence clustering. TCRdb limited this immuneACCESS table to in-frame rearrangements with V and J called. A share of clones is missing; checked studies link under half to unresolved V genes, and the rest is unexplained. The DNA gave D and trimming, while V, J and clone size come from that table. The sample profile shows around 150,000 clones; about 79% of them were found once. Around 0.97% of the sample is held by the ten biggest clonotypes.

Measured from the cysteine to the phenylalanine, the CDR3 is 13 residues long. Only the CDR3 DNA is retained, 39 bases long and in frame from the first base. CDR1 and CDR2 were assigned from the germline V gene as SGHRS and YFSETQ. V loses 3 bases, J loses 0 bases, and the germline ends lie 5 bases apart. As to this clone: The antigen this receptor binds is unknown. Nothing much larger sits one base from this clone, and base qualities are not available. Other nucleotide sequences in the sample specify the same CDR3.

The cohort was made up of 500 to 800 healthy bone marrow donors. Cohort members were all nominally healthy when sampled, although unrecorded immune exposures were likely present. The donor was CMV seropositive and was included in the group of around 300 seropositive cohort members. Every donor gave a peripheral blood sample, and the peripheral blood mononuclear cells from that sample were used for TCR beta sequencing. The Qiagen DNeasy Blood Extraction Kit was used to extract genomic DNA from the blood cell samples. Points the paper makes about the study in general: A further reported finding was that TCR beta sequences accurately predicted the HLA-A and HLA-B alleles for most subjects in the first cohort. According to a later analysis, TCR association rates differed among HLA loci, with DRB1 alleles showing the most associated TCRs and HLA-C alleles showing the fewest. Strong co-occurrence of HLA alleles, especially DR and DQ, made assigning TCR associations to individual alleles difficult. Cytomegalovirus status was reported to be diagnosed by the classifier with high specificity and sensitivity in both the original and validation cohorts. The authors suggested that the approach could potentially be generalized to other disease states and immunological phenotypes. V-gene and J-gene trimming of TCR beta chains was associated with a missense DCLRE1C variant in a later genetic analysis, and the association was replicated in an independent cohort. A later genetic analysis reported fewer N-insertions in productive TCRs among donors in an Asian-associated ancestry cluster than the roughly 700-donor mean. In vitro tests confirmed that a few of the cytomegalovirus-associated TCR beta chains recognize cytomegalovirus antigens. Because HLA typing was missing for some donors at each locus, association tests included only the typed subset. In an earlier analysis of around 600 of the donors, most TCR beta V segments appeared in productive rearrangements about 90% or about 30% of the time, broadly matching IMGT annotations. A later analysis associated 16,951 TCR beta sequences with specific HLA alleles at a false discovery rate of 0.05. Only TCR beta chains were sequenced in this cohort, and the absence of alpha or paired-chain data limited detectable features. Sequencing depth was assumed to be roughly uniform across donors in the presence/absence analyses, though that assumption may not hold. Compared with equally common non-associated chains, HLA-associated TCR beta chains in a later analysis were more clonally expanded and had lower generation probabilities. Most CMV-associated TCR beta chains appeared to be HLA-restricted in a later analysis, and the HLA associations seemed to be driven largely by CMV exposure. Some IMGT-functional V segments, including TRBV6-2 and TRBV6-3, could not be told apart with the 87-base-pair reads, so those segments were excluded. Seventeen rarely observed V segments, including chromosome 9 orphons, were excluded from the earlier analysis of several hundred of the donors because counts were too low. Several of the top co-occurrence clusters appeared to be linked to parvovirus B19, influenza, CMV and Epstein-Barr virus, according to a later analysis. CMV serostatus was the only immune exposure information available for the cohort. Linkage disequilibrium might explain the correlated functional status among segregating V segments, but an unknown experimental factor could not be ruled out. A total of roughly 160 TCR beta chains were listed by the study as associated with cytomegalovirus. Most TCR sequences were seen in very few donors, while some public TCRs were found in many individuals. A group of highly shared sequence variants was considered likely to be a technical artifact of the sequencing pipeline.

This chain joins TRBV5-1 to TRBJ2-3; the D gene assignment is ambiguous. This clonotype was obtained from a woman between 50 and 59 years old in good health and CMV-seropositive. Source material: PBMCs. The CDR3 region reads CASSSQSTDTQYF. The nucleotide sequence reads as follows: TGCGCCAGCAGCTCACAGAGCACAGATACGCAGTATTTT. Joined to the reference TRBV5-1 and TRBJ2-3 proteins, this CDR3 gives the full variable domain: KAGVTQTPRYLIKTRGQQVTLSCSPISGHRSVSWYQQTPGQGLQFLFEYFSETQRNKGNFPGRFSGRQFSNSRSEMNVSTLELGDSALYLCASSSQSTDTQYFGPGTRLTVL.